These 27 T cell receptor beta chains were all obtained from the same sample, sequenced in a study of shared T cell receptors in the human thymus. Clones were read by immunoSEQ multiplex PCR, and TCRdb kept only the in-frame ones, dropping some. The table records hundreds of thousands of clones, around 93% of them present only once. Material for sequencing was thymocytes. Receptors were obtained from a human donor.

The chain recombines TRBV11-2 with TRBJ1-3; D not resolved. CDR3 size: 12 residues. The V gene lost 7 bases and the J gene lost 4 bases, with 8 bases spanning the gap. Germline CDR1 is SGHAT and CDR2 is FQNNGV. The DNA of the CDR3 is TGTGCCAGCACCAGCGGGGGAAACACCATATATTTT. Translating it yields CASTSGGNTIYF.

Notes on this clone: Within the sample, other DNA sequences also encode this same CDR3. This CDR3 is CASSATGPHSTDTQYF. The DNA for the CDR3 is TGTGCCAGCAGCGCCACGGGTCCTCATAGCACAGATACGCAGTATTTT. The V call is TRBV9, the J call TRBJ2-3; the D is unclear. The CDR3 covers 16 residues. Trimming removed 3 bases from V and 0 bases from J, with 14 bases in between. Germline CDR1 reads SGDLS; CDR2 reads YYNGEE.

This rearrangement joins TRBV4-1 to TRBJ2-2; 9 nucleotides line up with TRBD2. From germline, CDR1 is MGHRA and CDR2 YSYEKL. The CDR3 loop spans 15 amino acids. V was pared by 8 bases and J by 4 bases, with 8 bases of the junction left unmatched. CDR3 sequence: CASRGLAGRTGELFF. The DNA for the CDR3 is TGCGCCAGCCGCGGGCTAGCGGGACGCACCGGGGAGCTGTTTTTT.

The chain links TRBV28 to TRBJ1-5; 12 bases are a match to TRBD1. Germline V CDR1 and CDR2: MDHEN, SYDVKM. V was clipped by 2 bases and J by 7 bases; unmatched bases: 9. The CDR3 totals 17 residues. The CDR3 DNA is TGTGCCAGCAGTTTAAAGAGGGGACAGGGGGCGAGACAGCCCCAGCATTTT. This gives the protein CASSLKRGQGARQPQHF.

This clone was found once. The chain is built from TRBV28 and TRBJ2-3; 8 bases line up with TRBD1. This CDR3 is 16 amino acids long. Per germline, CDR1 MDHEN and CDR2 SYDVKM. V was clipped by 0 bases and J by 3 bases; unmatched bases: 5. CDR3 DNA sequence: TGTGCCAGCAGTTTATGGAGGAGACAGGGGACAGATACGCAGTATTTT. Its translation is CASSLWRRQGTDTQYF.

This clone was seen a single time. This rearrangement joins TRBV9 to TRBJ1-1; D is unresolved. The CDR3 length is 16 residues. Per germline, CDR1 SGDLS and CDR2 YYNGEE. V lost 0 bases and J 0 bases, leaving 12 bases between the germline ends. The CDR3 protein is CASSVEIQGMNTEAFF. CDR3 DNA: TGTGCCAGCAGCGTAGAGATACAAGGGATGAACACTGAAGCTTTCTTT.

This clone appeared once. Here the CDR3 DNA reads TGTGCCAGCAGCTTTAGCGGCCCCTCCTACAATGAGCAGTTCTTC. Amino acids: CASSFSGPSYNEQFF. This sequence joins TRBV7-9 and TRBJ2-1, with D possibly TRBD2 on 6 matching bases. The CDR3 covers 15 residues. From germline, CDR1 is SEHNR and CDR2 FQNEAQ (reference sequence). With 3 bases removed from V and 0 bases from J, the gap between germline ends came to 9 bases.

Only one count was recorded for this clone. The J gene is TRBJ2-1, the V gene TRBV27, with 9 bases that match TRBD2. Germline V gene data show CDR1 as MNHEY and CDR2 as SMNVEV (reference sequence). The CDR3 spans 16 residues. Unmatched junction bases numbered 7, after V lost 2 bases and J lost 5 bases. The CDR3 reads CASSLLGGRADNEQFF. For the CDR3, the DNA is TGTGCCAGCAGTTTACTGGGCGGGAGGGCCGACAATGAGCAGTTCTTC.

V usage is TRBV5-1 and J usage is TRBJ2-1; 15 bases are a match to TRBD2. Unmatched junction bases numbered 12, after V lost 2 bases and J lost 9 bases. The CDR3 runs 18 residues. The germline CDR1 and CDR2 sequences are SGHRS and YFSETQ. CDR3 in amino acids: CASSFRHWTSGRAGEQFF. CDR3 DNA sequence: TGCGCCAGCAGCTTCCGCCACTGGACTAGCGGGAGGGCCGGTGAGCAGTTCTTC.

The chain couples TRBV6-5 to TRBJ2-3; 8 nucleotides agree with TRBD2. The V segment lost 7 bases and the J segment 5 bases; nucleotides outside the gene matches: 11. The CDR3 covers 15 residues. Germline values: CDR1 MNHEY, CDR2 SVGAGI. The CDR3 DNA follows: TGTGCCAGCACCGCGACAGCGGGAGAGAAAGATACGCAGTATTTT. As protein: CASTATAGEKDTQYF.

The chain recombines TRBV4-1 with TRBJ1-4, with 8 bases matching TRBD1. Germline V lookup: CDR1 MGHRA, CDR2 YSYEKL. V lost 2 bases and J lost 3; bases outside the gene matches: 2. There are 15 residues in the CDR3. CDR3 DNA: TGCGCCAGCAGCCAATGGGGACAGGCTAATGAAAAACTGTTTTTT. Translation gives CASSQWGQANEKLFF.

This chain links TRBV25-1 with TRBJ2-7, with D possibly matching TRBD2 (6 bases). CDR1 is MGHDK, CDR2 SYGVNS, per germline. The CDR3 is 13 residues long. Trimming stripped 6 bases from V and 2 bases from J, with 11 bases between. In nucleotides, the CDR3 is TGTGCCAGCAGGGAGGGTAGGGCCTACGAGCAGTACTTC. Amino acids: CASREGRAYEQYF.

This chain uses TRBV14 with TRBJ2-7, with D perhaps being TRBD1 or TRBD2 (5 bases each). The germline V and J ends were trimmed by 2 bases and 7 bases, with 15 bases remaining between them. Germline V CDR1 and CDR2: SGHDN, FVKESK. The CDR3 is 14 residues long. In DNA, the CDR3 is TGTGCCAGCAGCCAAACACCGGGGCCTTGGGAGCAGTACTTC. Its protein is CASSQTPGPWEQYF. The full variable domain, its missing parts supplied by reference TRBV14 and TRBJ2-7, is EAGVTQFPSHSVIEKGQTVTLRCDPISGHDNLYWYRRVMGKEIKFLLHFVKESKQDESGMPNNRFLAERTGGTYSTLKVQPAELEDSGVYFCASSQTPGPWEQYFGPGTRLTVT.

The J gene is TRBJ2-5, the V gene TRBV6-5, with a possible D match to TRBD1 (6 bases). The germline gives CDR1 MNHEY, CDR2 SVGAGI. V was trimmed by 8 bases and J by 3 bases, leaving 13 bases between them. This CDR3 comprises 13 residues. This CDR3 reads CASQLEGEETQYF. The CDR3 bases are TGTGCCAGCCAACTTGAGGGGGAAGAGACCCAGTACTTC.

V usage is TRBV19 and J usage is TRBJ1-4, with a possible D match to TRBD1 (6 bases). Trimming removed 8 bases at V and 8 bases at J, with 18 bases between. The germline V gene has CDR1 LNHDA and CDR2 SQIVND (reference sequence). This CDR3 region has 14 residues. The CDR3 loop is CASGRQATGEKLFF. The CDR3 coding sequence is TGTGCCAGTGGTAGACAGGCAACCGGGGAAAAACTGTTTTTT.

The chain couples TRBV9 to TRBJ1-1, with TRBD1 identical over 8 bases. J was trimmed by 2 bases and V by 4 bases; bases with no gene match: 7. CDR1 and CDR2 from the germline V gene are SGDLS and YYNGEE. This CDR3 is built from 15 residues. DNA of the CDR3: TGTGCCAGCAGCTCGACAGGGGAGCCTAACACTGAAGCTTTCTTT. Translation: CASSSTGEPNTEAFF.

Written as DNA, the CDR3 is TGCGCCAGCAGCTCAGAACAGGGTAGCCCATACAATGAGCAGTTCTTC. This translates into CASSSEQGSPYNEQFF. The J gene is TRBJ2-1, the V gene TRBV4-3; D is possibly TRBD1 (6 bases). CDR1 is LGHNA, CDR2 YSLEER, per germline. CDR3 length: 16 amino acids. V lost 5 bases and J lost 4, with 18 bases in between.

This clone was picked up one time. This chain joins TRBV19 and TRBJ2-7; the D gene is possibly TRBD1 (7 bases). The CDR3 length is 14 residues. V lost 5 bases, J lost 3 bases, and 14 bases lay in between. CDR1 is LNHDA, CDR2 SQIVND, per germline (reference sequence). This chain's CDR3 is CASSAGQEGYEQYF. The CDR3 DNA sequence: TGTGCCAGTAGTGCCGGACAGGAGGGCTACGAGCAGTACTTC.

J is TRBJ2-7 and V is TRBV28; D uncertain. The germline V and J ends were trimmed by 6 bases and 2 bases, with 11 bases remaining between them. Germline CDR1 reads MDHEN; CDR2 reads SYDVKM. This CDR3 contains 13 residues. The CDR3 sequence: CASRIDKPYEQYF. The CDR3 DNA follows: TGTGCCAGCAGGATTGACAAACCCTACGAGCAGTACTTC.

This clone appeared once. This chain connects TRBV6-1 to TRBJ1-2, with D possibly TRBD1 on 5 matching bases. This CDR3 has 14 residues. In germline, CDR1 is MNHNS, CDR2 SASEGT. Between the trimmed V and J ends, which lost 0 bases and 7 bases, there was a span of 12 bases. The CDR3 coding sequence is TGTGCCAGCAGTGAAGCAGTGGGGCGGAGTGGCTACACCTTC. It is translated as CASSEAVGRSGYTF.

The rearrangement joins TRBV28 to TRBJ2-7, with 7 bases lining up with TRBD1. Unmatched junction bases numbered 17, after V lost 2 bases and J lost 1 base. In germline, CDR1 is MDHEN, CDR2 SYDVKM. This CDR3 has 19 amino acids. The CDR3 nucleotides are TGTGCCAGCAGTTTAGGGACGAGGGACAGCTTAAGGCAGTCCTACGAGCAGTACTTC. It translates to CASSLGTRDSLRQSYEQYF. Based on the CDR3 plus reference TRBV28 and TRBJ2-7, the full variable domain is DVKVTQSSRYLVKRTGEKVFLECVQDMDHENMFWYRQDPGLGLRLIYFSYDVKMKEKGDIPEGYSVSREKKERFSLILESASTNQTSMYLCASSLGTRDSLRQSYEQYFGPGTRLTVT.

The chain employs TRBV28 and TRBJ1-4; unclear D gene. This CDR3 comprises 18 residues. The germline CDR1 and CDR2 sequences are MDHEN and SYDVKM. The V end lost 5 bases, the J end lost 1 base, and 20 bases lay between the germline ends. The CDR3 reads CASSRCMGAARTNEKLFF. DNA of the CDR3: TGTGCCAGCAGTCGGTGCATGGGCGCTGCGAGAACTAATGAAAAACTGTTTTTT. The full variable domain, with the rest looked up from reference TRBV28 and TRBJ1-4, is DVKVTQSSRYLVKRTGEKVFLECVQDMDHENMFWYRQDPGLGLRLIYFSYDVKMKEKGDIPEGYSVSREKKERFSLILESASTNQTSMYLCASSRCMGAARTNEKLFFGSGTQLSVL.

The CDR3 reads CASSSMGVAYEQYF. CDR3 nucleotides: TGTGCCAGCAGCTCTATGGGGGTGGCCTACGAGCAGTACTTC. This chain uses TRBV7-9 with TRBJ2-7, with D tentatively TRBD1 or TRBD2 (5 bases each). Germline CDR1 and CDR2: SEHNR and FQNEAQ (reference sequence). Deletions cut 4 bases from V and 2 bases from J, with 12 bases between. CDR3 length: 14 residues.

The chain combines TRBV18 with TRBJ2-1, with D perhaps given as TRBD1 or TRBD2 (7 bases each). This CDR3 comprises 15 residues. Trimming cost V 5 bases and J 2 bases, with 13 bases left between them. CDR1 is KGHSH and CDR2 is LQKENI in the germline V gene. This CDR3 is CASSRGGTAYNEQFF. Here the CDR3 DNA reads TGTGCCAGCTCAAGGGGGGGGACAGCCTACAATGAGCAGTTCTTC.

With regard to this clone: The junction departs from the called germline gene at one end, perhaps through a read error. The gene calls are TRBV15 and TRBJ2-3; D not certain. Per germline, CDR1 LNHNV and CDR2 YYDKDF (reference sequence). The CDR3 is 13 residues long. CDR3 protein: CATSLDSTDTQYF. CDR3 DNA sequence: TGTGCCACCAGCCTAGATAGCACGGATACGCAGTATTTT. Complete variable domain (other parts from reference TRBV15 and TRBJ2-3): DAMVIQNPRYQVTQFGKPVTLSCSQTLNHNVMYWYQQKSSQAPKLLFHYYDKDFNNEADTPDNFQSRRPNTSFCFLDIRSPGLGDTAMYLCATSLDSTDTQYFGPGTRLTVL.

V gene TRBV28 combines with J gene TRBJ2-5; possible D gene TRBD2, 6 bases. There are 21 residues in the CDR3. Trimming removed 9 bases at V and 3 bases at J, with 38 bases between. CDR1 and CDR2 from the germline V gene are MDHEN and SYDVKM. The CDR3 nucleotides are TGTGCCAGTATACCGGACTACCGAGCGAGTCCCCAAAAGGGAATAAAAGAGACCCAGTACTTC. It codes for CASIPDYRASPQKGIKETQYF.

The V gene is TRBV4-3, the J gene TRBJ2-7; D unresolved. The CDR3 sequence is 13 residues long. Germline V CDR1 and CDR2: LGHNA, YSLEER. The V and J ends lost 0 bases and 5 bases respectively, with 8 bases between them. DNA for the CDR3: TGCGCCAGCAGCCAAGATATGGCTGACGAGCAGTACTTC. Translating it yields CASSQDMADEQYF.